The 12 T cell receptor beta chains below come from one sample, sequenced in a study of blood T cell repertoires in COVID-19. TCRdb's copy holds only in-frame clones and misses some; the assay was immunoSEQ multiplex PCR. The sample lists about 140,000 clones, under 90% occurring once. The source material was peripheral blood. Source of these receptors: a woman aged 80 or older in a cohort sampled during active or convalescent COVID-19.

The chain recombines TRBV2 with TRBJ2-5, with TRBD1 as a possible D gene (5 bases). Trimming pared 4 bases from V and 5 bases from J, leaving 14 bases between. The germline gives CDR1 SNHLY, CDR2 FYNNEI. This CDR3 contains 14 residues. CDR3 region: CASSGGRSSETQYF. Written as DNA, the CDR3 is TGTGCCAGCAGTGGGGGCCGTTCGTCGGAGACCCAGTACTTC. Drawing the rest from reference TRBV2 and TRBJ2-5, the complete variable domain is EPEVTQTPSHQVTQMGQEVILRCVPISNHLYFYWYRQILGQKVEFLVSFYNNEISEKSEIFDDQFSVERPDGSNFTLKIRSTKLEDSAMYFCASSGGRSSETQYFGPGTRLLVL.

V gene TRBV7-9 combines with J gene TRBJ2-1; D gene uncertain. Germline V gene lookup returns CDR1 SEHNR and CDR2 FQNEAQ (reference sequence). CDR3 length: 15 residues. Trimming removed 5 bases from V and 6 bases from J, with 17 bases in between. Here the CDR3 DNA reads TGTGCCAGCAGCCAAGCCAGAAACCGGGTCAATGAGCAGTTCTTC. It specifies CASSQARNRVNEQFF.

The chain is built from TRBV18 and TRBJ1-2; 7 nucleotides align to TRBD1. V was pared by 1 base and J by 4 bases, with 6 bases of the junction left unmatched. This CDR3 has 15 amino acids. Germline CDR1 and CDR2: KGHSH and LQKENI. As DNA, the CDR3 is TGTGCCAGCTCACCACTGGAGGGGGCCCTCTATGGCTACACCTTC. Protein: CASSPLEGALYGYTF.

The chain couples TRBV5-6 to TRBJ1-1; D perhaps matches TRBD1 (5 bases). Germline V gene data show CDR1 as SGHDT and CDR2 as YYEEEE. The CDR3 runs to 16 residues. V was cut by 0 bases and J by 3 bases, with 15 bases left in between. The chain's CDR3 is CASSLAGLGEDTEAFF. The CDR3 DNA reads TGTGCCAGCAGCTTGGCCGGGCTGGGGGAGGACACTGAAGCTTTCTTT.

This clone was recorded a few times. This chain connects TRBV30 to TRBJ2-7; D may be TRBD2 (6 bases). The germline CDR1 and CDR2 sequences are GTSNPN and SVGIG (reference sequence). With 0 bases removed from V and 2 bases from J, the gap between germline ends came to 14 bases. This CDR3 has 15 residues. The CDR3 reads CAWSVHMSGPYEQYF. In DNA form, the CDR3 reads TGTGCCTGGAGTGTCCATATGAGCGGGCCCTACGAGCAGTACTTC.

The chain recombines TRBV2 with TRBJ2-7; a weak D match, TRBD1 (5 bases). The V end was cut by 5 bases, the J end by 6 bases, with 20 bases between. CDR1 and CDR2 from the germline V gene are SNHLY and FYNNEI. The CDR3 totals 15 residues. The CDR3 region has the DNA TGTGCCAGCAGTCACCGACAGATCCTAGGGCGCGAGCAGTACTTC. This encodes CASSHRQILGREQYF. The complete variable domain, with remaining parts taken from reference TRBV2 and TRBJ2-7, reads EPEVTQTPSHQVTQMGQEVILRCVPISNHLYFYWYRQILGQKVEFLVSFYNNEISEKSEIFDDQFSVERPDGSNFTLKIRSTKLEDSAMYFCASSHRQILGREQYFGPGTRLTVT.

The chain links TRBV7-3 to TRBJ2-1, with D maybe TRBD2 (7 bases). Per the germline V gene, CDR1 is SGHTA and CDR2 is FQGTGA. The length of the CDR3 is 14 residues. Trimming pared 6 bases from V and 2 bases from J, leaving 11 bases between. This chain's CDR3 is CASRRGGPYNEQFF. CDR3 nucleotides: TGTGCCAGCAGAAGGGGGGGCCCCTACAATGAGCAGTTCTTC.

The chain has TRBV3-1 (or the pseudogene TRBV3-2) and TRBJ1-2; the match to TRBD1 covers 9 bases. Germline V gene sequence: CDR1 LGHDT, CDR2 YNNKEL (reference sequence). The CDR3 has 14 amino acids. With V trimmed by 3 bases and J by 8 bases, 7 bases remained unmatched. The CDR3: CASSQGYRGQGYTF. The CDR3 DNA reads TGTGCCAGCAGCCAGGGTTACAGGGGGCAAGGCTACACCTTC.

The chain links TRBV7-8 to TRBJ1-1, with D possibly TRBD1 on 6 matching bases. Trimming left V 0 bases short and J 2 bases short, with 7 bases between. The CDR3 runs to 14 residues. Germline loops: CDR1 SGHVS, CDR2 FQNEAQ. DNA for the CDR3: TGTGCCAGCAGCTTAGCACAGGGTAACACTGAAGCTTTCTTT. It yields the protein CASSLAQGNTEAFF.

V gene TRBV5-6 combines with J gene TRBJ2-5; the match to TRBD2 covers 8 bases. The length of the CDR3 is 18 residues. V gave up 5 bases and J gave up 5 bases; unmatched junction bases: 20. Germline values: CDR1 SGHDT, CDR2 YYEEEE. CDR3 amino acids: CASSPDVSGGRLGETQYF. CDR3 sequence (DNA): TGTGCCAGCAGTCCGGACGTAAGCGGGGGCCGCCTCGGGGAGACCCAGTACTTC.

The chain combines TRBV18 with TRBJ1-6; no clear D. Trimming left V 5 bases short and J 10 bases short, with 12 bases between. The CDR3 is 13 residues long. Looked up from germline, CDR1 is KGHSH and CDR2 is LQKENI. CDR3 sequence: CASSNEFWSPLHF. CDR3 in DNA: TGTGCCAGCTCAAATGAGTTCTGGTCACCCCTCCACTTT.

The count of this clone is one. The chain links TRBV19 to TRBJ2-1; maybe TRBD2 (6 bases). The CDR3 sequence is 14 residues long. The germline CDR1 and CDR2 sequences are LNHDA and SQIVND (reference sequence). Trimming removed 2 bases from V and 7 bases from J, with 12 bases in between. The CDR3 DNA reads as TGTGCCAGTAGTATAACGGCGGGGCATAATGAGCAGTTCTTC. It specifies CASSITAGHNEQFF.